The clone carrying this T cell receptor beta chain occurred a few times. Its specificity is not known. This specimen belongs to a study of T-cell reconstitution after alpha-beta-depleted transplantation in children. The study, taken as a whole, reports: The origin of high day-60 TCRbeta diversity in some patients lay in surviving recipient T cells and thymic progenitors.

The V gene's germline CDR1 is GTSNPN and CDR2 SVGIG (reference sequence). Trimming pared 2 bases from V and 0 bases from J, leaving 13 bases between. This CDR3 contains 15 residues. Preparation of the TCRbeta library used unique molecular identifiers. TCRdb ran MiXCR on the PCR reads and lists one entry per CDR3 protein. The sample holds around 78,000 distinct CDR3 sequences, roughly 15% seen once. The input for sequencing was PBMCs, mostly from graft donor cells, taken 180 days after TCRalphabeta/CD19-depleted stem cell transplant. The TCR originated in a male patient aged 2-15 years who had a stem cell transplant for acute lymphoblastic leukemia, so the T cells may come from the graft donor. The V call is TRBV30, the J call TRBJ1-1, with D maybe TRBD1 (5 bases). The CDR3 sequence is CAWSPLDRMNTEAFF. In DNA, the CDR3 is TGTGCCTGGAGTCCACTCGACAGAATGAACACTGAAGCTTTCTTT.